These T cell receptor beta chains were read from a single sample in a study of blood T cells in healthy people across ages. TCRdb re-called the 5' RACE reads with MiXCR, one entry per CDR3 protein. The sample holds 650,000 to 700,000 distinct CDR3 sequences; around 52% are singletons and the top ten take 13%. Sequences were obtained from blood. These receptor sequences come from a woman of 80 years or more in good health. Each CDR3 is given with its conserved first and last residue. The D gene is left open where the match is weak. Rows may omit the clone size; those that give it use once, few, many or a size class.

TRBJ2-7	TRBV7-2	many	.	CASSLVLASYEQYF	TGTGCCAGCAGCTTAGTATTAGCCTCCTACGAGCAGTACTTC
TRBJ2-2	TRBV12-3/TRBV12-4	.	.	CASSLAAVGGELFF	TGTGCCAGCAGTTTAGCTGCGGTAGGCGGGGAGCTGTTTTTT
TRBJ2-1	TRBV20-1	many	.	CSARGVLGVEQFF	TGCAGTGCTAGAGGGGTTTTGGGGGTTGAGCAGTTCTTC
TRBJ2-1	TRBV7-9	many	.	CASAGTEAYEQFF	TGTGCCAGCGCCGGGACGGAAGCCTATGAGCAGTTCTTC
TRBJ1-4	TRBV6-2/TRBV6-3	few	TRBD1	CASSYSRGLIEKLFF	TGTGCCAGCAGTTACTCGAGGGGGCTGATTGAAAAACTGTTTTTT
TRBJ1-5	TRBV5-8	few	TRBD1	CASSQGQESNQPQHF	TGTGCCAGCAGCCAAGGACAGGAAAGCAATCAGCCCCAGCATTTT
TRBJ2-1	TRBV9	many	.	CASSGIAASSYNEQFF	TGTGCCAGCAGCGGGATAGCGGCCAGCTCCTACAATGAGCAGTTCTTC
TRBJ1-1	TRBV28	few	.	CASSLLLTEAFF	TGTGCCAGCAGCTTACTCCTGACGGAAGCTTTCTTT
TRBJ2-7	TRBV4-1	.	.	CASSQPSATYEQYF	TGCGCCAGCAGCCAACCTAGCGCGACCTACGAGCAGTACTTC
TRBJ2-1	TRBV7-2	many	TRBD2	CASSLGTIRGDEQFF	TGTGCCAGCAGCTTAGGTACTATCCGGGGGGATGAGCAGTTCTTC
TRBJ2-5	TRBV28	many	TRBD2	CASSSGTSGRKFQETQYF	TGTGCCAGCAGTTCCGGGACTAGCGGGAGGAAGTTCCAAGAGACCCAGTACTTC
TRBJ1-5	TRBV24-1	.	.	CATSDQTEGNQPQHF	TGTGCCACCAGTGACCAGACAGAAGGCAATCAGCCCCAGCATTTT
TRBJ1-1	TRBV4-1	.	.	CASSENTLNTEAFF	TGCGCCAGCAGCGAGAACACGCTGAACACTGAAGCTTTCTTT
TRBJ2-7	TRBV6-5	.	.	CASSYSKIGVSTYEQYF	TGTGCCAGCAGTTACTCGAAGATCGGGGTATCAACCTACGAGCAGTACTTC
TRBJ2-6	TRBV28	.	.	CASRTGSSRANVLTF	TGTGCCAGCAGAACAGGTAGCTCTAGGGCCAACGTCCTGACTTTC
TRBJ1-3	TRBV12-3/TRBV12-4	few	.	CASSLVSGNTIYF	TGTGCCAGCAGTTTGGTGTCTGGAAACACCATATATTTT
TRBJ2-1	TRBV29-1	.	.	CSAEDLGKPNNEQFF	TGCAGCGCTGAAGATCTGGGCAAGCCGAACAATGAGCAGTTCTTC
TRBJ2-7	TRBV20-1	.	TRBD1	CSARDGDRGPIYEQYF	TGCAGTGCTAGAGATGGTGACAGGGGCCCCATTTACGAGCAGTACTTC
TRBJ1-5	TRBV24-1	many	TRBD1	CATSEDRGAGNQPQHF	TGTGCCACCAGTGAGGACAGGGGGGCTGGCAATCAGCCCCAGCATTTT
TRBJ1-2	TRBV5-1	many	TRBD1	CASSLIIVQGDGYTF	TGCGCCAGCAGCTTAATAATCGTACAGGGGGACGGCTACACCTTC
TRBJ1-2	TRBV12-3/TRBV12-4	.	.	CASSLRGGVLYGYTF	TGTGCCAGCAGTTTAAGGGGGGGGGTACTCTATGGCTACACCTTC
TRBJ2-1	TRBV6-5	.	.	CASSNSRSSYNEQFF	TGTGCCAGCAGTAATAGCAGGAGCTCCTACAATGAGCAGTTCTTC
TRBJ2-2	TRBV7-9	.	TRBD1	CASSFADRFGGELFF	TGTGCCAGCAGCTTCGCGGACAGGTTCGGCGGGGAGCTGTTTTTT
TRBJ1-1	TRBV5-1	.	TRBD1	CASSLRDRNTEAFF	TGCGCCAGCAGCTTGCGGGACAGAAACACTGAAGCTTTCTTT
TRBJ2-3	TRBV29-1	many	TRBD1	CSAQGATDTQYF	TGCAGCGCTCAGGGGGCCACAGATACGCAGTATTTT
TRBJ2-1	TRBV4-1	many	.	CASTPNFVGFGNEQFF	TGCGCCAGCACCCCAAATTTCGTCGGGTTCGGCAATGAGCAGTTCTTC
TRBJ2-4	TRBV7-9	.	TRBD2	CASSLPDGTSPHKNIQYF	TGTGCCAGCAGCTTACCTGATGGGACTAGCCCTCACAAAAACATTCAGTACTTC
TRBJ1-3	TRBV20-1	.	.	CSAGRDSGNTIYF	TGCAGTGCTGGACGGGACTCTGGAAACACCATATATTTT
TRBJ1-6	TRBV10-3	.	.	CAIRALGSPLHF	TGTGCCATCAGGGCCCTGGGGTCACCCCTCCACTTT
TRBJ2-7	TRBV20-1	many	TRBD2	CSARDGTRREQYF	TGCAGTGCTAGGGACGGGACTAGGCGGGAGCAGTACTTC
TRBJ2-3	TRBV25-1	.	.	CASSGGQGFKADTQYF	TGTGCCAGCAGTGGGGGACAAGGTTTCAAGGCAGATACGCAGTATTTT
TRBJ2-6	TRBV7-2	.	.	CASSPGRTGANVLTF	TGTGCCAGCAGCCCGGGGAGGACTGGGGCCAACGTCCTGACTTTC
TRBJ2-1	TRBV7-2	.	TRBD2	CASSLGGGRLNEQFF	TGTGCCAGCAGCTTAGGGGGCGGGAGATTAAATGAGCAGTTCTTC
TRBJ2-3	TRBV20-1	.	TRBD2	CSASGASGWSTDTQYF	TGCAGTGCTAGCGGTGCTAGCGGATGGAGCACAGATACGCAGTATTTT
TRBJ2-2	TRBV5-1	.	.	CASKGSSNTGELFF	TGCGCCAGCAAGGGCTCGTCGAACACCGGGGAGCTGTTTTTT
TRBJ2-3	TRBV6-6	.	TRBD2	CASSYVGGGDTQYF	TGTGCCAGCAGTTACGTCGGGGGGGGAGATACGCAGTATTTT
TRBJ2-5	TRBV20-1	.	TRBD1	CSARLTGARETQYF	TGCAGTGCTAGGTTAACAGGGGCTCGGGAGACCCAGTACTTC
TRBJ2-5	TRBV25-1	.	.	CASLWGETQYF	TGTGCCAGCTTGTGGGGGGAGACCCAGTACTTC
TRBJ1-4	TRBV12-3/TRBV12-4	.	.	CASRLGNEKLFF	TGTGCCAGCAGACTGGGGAATGAAAAACTGTTTTTT
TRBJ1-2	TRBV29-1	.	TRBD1	CSVVLGQGLGYGYTF	TGCAGCGTTGTTTTGGGACAGGGGCTAGGCTATGGCTACACCTTC
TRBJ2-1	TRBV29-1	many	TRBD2	CSVAVSGSLNEQFF	TGCAGCGTTGCAGTTAGCGGGAGCCTCAATGAGCAGTTCTTC
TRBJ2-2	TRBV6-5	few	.	CASSWLGTGELFF	TGTGCCAGCAGTTGGCTAGGCACGGGGGAGCTGTTTTTT
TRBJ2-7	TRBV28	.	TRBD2	CASMVGTSLYEQYF	TGTGCCAGCATGGTGGGGACTAGTCTCTACGAGCAGTACTTC
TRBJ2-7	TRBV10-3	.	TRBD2	CAISTQKLGTKGEQYF	TGTGCCATCAGCACCCAAAAACTGGGGACTAAGGGCGAGCAGTACTTC
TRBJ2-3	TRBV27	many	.	CASSLYRNTDTQYF	TGTGCCAGCAGTTTATATCGAAACACAGATACGCAGTATTTT
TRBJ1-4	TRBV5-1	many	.	CASSRTDPGDEKLFF	TGCGCCAGCAGCCGAACGGACCCTGGGGATGAAAAACTGTTTTTT
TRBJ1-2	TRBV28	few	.	CASNLGLNYGYTF	TGTGCCAGCAATCTCGGACTCAACTATGGCTACACCTTC
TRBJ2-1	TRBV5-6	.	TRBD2	CANSTWTSGGYNEQFF	TGTGCCAACAGCACCTGGACTAGCGGGGGATACAATGAGCAGTTCTTC
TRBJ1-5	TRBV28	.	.	CASRRTPGNQPQHF	TGTGCCAGCAGACGCACTCCGGGTAATCAGCCCCAGCATTTT
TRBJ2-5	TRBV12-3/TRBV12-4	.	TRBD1	CASSPPGQGRDGETQYF	TGTGCCAGCAGTCCTCCGGGACAGGGGAGGGATGGGGAGACCCAGTACTTC
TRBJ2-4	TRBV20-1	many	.	CSASLGLINIQYF	TGCAGTGCTAGTCTCGGACTAATAAACATTCAGTACTTC